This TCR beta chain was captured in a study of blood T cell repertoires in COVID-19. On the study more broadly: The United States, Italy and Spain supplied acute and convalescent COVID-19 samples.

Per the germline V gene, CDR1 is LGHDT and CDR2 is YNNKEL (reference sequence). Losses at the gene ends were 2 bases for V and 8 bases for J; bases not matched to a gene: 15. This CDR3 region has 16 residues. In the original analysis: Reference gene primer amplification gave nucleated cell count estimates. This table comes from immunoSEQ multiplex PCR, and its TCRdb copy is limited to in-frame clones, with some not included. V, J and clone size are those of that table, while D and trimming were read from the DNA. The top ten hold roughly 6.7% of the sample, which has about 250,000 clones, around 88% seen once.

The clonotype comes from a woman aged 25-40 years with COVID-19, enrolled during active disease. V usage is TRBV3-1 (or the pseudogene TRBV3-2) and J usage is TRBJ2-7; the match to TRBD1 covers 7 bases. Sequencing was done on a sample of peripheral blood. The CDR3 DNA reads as TGTGCCAGCAGCCAAATAGGACGTTCTAGGGGGCGCCAGCAGTACTTC. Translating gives CASSQIGRSRGRQQYF.